The 30 T cell receptor beta chains in this list originate from one sample, sequenced in a study of blood T cell repertoires in COVID-19. Profiled with immunoSEQ multiplex PCR; TCRdb holds only in-frame clones, not every one. The sample comprises about 180,000 clones, 83% of which are singletons, and roughly 7.5% rests with the top ten. The material sequenced was peripheral blood. Source of these receptors: a woman aged 70-85 years with COVID-19, enrolled during active disease.

The chain couples TRBV7-6 to TRBJ2-2; D is perhaps TRBD1 (6 bases). CDR1 and CDR2 (germline): SGHVS, FNYEAQ. This CDR3 is built from 14 residues. Trimming stripped 5 bases from V and 4 bases from J, with 11 bases between. CDR3 loop: CASSPGQSTGELFF. CDR3 DNA: TGTGCCAGCAGCCCCGGACAGAGCACCGGGGAGCTGTTTTTT.

The CDR3, as DNA: TGTGCCAGCAGCTTCACCGGGACTAGCGGTGACAATGAGCAGTTCTTC. This gives the protein CASSFTGTSGDNEQFF. The chain joins TRBV7-2 to TRBJ2-1; the match to TRBD2 covers 11 bases. V trimming: 3 bases; J trimming: 5 bases; junction bases outside the gene matches: 6. Germline CDR1 reads SGHTA; CDR2 reads FQGNSA. The CDR3 has 16 residues.

The chain couples TRBV19 to TRBJ2-3; D uncertain. CDR1 and CDR2 (germline): LNHDA, SQIVND (reference sequence). Deletions cut 5 bases from V and 1 base from J, with 7 bases between. The CDR3 contains 13 residues. CDR3 amino acids: CASSLSGTDTQYF. For the CDR3, the DNA is TGTGCCAGTAGTTTATCGGGCACAGATACGCAGTATTTT.

The chain employs TRBV18 and TRBJ1-2; 9 nucleotides match TRBD1. In germline, CDR1 is KGHSH, CDR2 LQKENI. The CDR3 extends over 16 amino acids. Losses at the gene ends were 3 bases for V and 3 bases for J; bases not matched to a gene: 8. The CDR3 region has the DNA TGTGCCAGCTCACCCGGGACAGGGTCGAATCACTATGGCTACACCTTC. The encoded protein is CASSPGTGSNHYGYTF.

V usage is TRBV6-4 and J usage is TRBJ1-3; perhaps TRBD1 as D (6 bases). The CDR3 covers 16 residues. Trimming left V 6 bases short and J 0 bases short, with 15 bases between. Germline CDR1 MRHNA, CDR2 SNTAGT. The CDR3 here is CASSSGHLSSGNTIYF. The DNA of the CDR3 is TGTGCCAGCAGCTCGGGACACCTGAGCTCTGGAAACACCATATATTTT.

The chain couples TRBV28 to TRBJ1-2; D not certain. V shed 2 bases and J shed 1 base, with 11 bases lying between them. This CDR3 comprises 15 residues. Germline lookup yields CDR1 MDHEN and CDR2 SYDVKM. Here the CDR3 reads CASSLPTGVNYGYTF. The CDR3 DNA reads as TGTGCCAGCAGTTTACCCACCGGGGTTAACTATGGCTACACCTTC.

V is TRBV19 and J is TRBJ1-3, with no clear D. V was shortened by 4 bases and J by 0 bases, with 10 bases between the two germline ends. CDR3 length: 15 residues. Per the germline V gene, CDR1 is LNHDA and CDR2 is SQIVND (reference sequence). The CDR3 DNA is TGTGCCAGTAGTACCGCGGCCGTCTCTGGAAACACCATATATTTT. This encodes CASSTAAVSGNTIYF. The whole variable domain, filled in from reference TRBV19 and TRBJ1-3, reads DGGITQSPKYLFRKEGQNVTLSCEQNLNHDAMYWYRQDPGQGLRLIYYSQIVNDFQKGDIAEGYSVSREKKESFPLTVTSAQKNPTAFYLCASSTAAVSGNTIYFGEGSWLTVV.

This clone has more than one count but fewer than ten. The V call is TRBV28, the J call TRBJ1-5; D not resolved. There are 16 residues in the CDR3. Trimming stripped 5 bases from V and 0 bases from J, with 14 bases between. Germline V gene data show CDR1 as MDHEN and CDR2 as SYDVKM. CDR3 sequence: CASSQRVGLSNQPQHF. The DNA of the CDR3 is TGTGCCAGCAGTCAACGGGTAGGCCTTAGCAATCAGCCCCAGCATTTT.

This clone occurred once. The V and J genes are TRBV28 and TRBJ2-1, with TRBD1 as a possible D gene (5 bases). Deletions cut 6 bases from V and 6 bases from J, with 15 bases between. The length of the CDR3 is 14 residues. Germline loops: CDR1 MDHEN, CDR2 SYDVKM. The CDR3 DNA sequence: TGTGCCAGCAGCCCGTTGCAGGGTGTCAATGAGCAGTTCTTC. Translated: CASSPLQGVNEQFF.

Turning to this clone: It may be a read error: a sequence one base away is much more abundant. The rearrangement links TRBV14 to TRBJ1-1; D ambiguous. V dropped 4 bases and J dropped 1 base, with 7 bases sitting between them. Germline V gene data show CDR1 as SGHDN and CDR2 as FVKESK. The CDR3 has 13 amino acids. The CDR3 is CASSRQKNTEAFF. CDR3 nucleotide sequence: TGTGCCAGCAGCCGTCAGAAGAACACTGAAGCTTTCTTT.

This chain uses TRBV5-1 with TRBJ2-2; 9 nucleotides agree with TRBD1. The V gene's germline CDR1 is SGHRS and CDR2 YFSETQ. CDR3 length equals 16 residues. V lost 4 bases to trimming and J lost 1 base; unmatched junction nucleotides: 5. CDR3 in DNA: TGCGCCAGCAGCCCCACAGGGGGCCTGAACACCGGGGAGCTGTTTTTT. The encoded protein is CASSPTGGLNTGELFF. The whole variable domain, filled in from reference TRBV5-1 and TRBJ2-2, reads KAGVTQTPRYLIKTRGQQVTLSCSPISGHRSVSWYQQTPGQGLQFLFEYFSETQRNKGNFPGRFSGRQFSNSRSEMNVSTLELGDSALYLCASSPTGGLNTGELFFGEGSRLTVL.

The CDR3 coding sequence is TGCAGCGTTGATGCCAACAGGATTAACACCTTC. Its protein product is CSVDANRINTF. The chain is built from TRBV29-1 and TRBJ1-2, with D possibly matching TRBD1 (5 bases). With 3 bases removed from V and 12 bases from J, the gap between germline ends came to 14 bases. CDR1 and CDR2 (germline): SQVTM, ANQGSEA. The CDR3 spans 11 residues.

This clone showed up just a few times. V and J are TRBV5-1 and TRBJ2-5; TRBD2 might be the D (6 bases). Germline values: CDR1 SGHRS, CDR2 YFSETQ. V lost 4 bases and J 5 bases, leaving 9 bases between the germline ends. This CDR3 is 12 amino acids long. The CDR3 region has the DNA TGCGCCAGCAGCATTGGAGGGGAGACCCAGTACTTC. It yields the protein CASSIGGETQYF.

The rearrangement uses TRBV30 and TRBJ1-1; tentatively, D is TRBD1 (5 bases). Trimming left V 2 bases short and J 4 bases short, with 11 bases between. Germline lookup yields CDR1 GTSNPN and CDR2 SVGIG (reference sequence). The CDR3 spans 13 residues. The CDR3, as DNA: TGTGCCTGGAGTAAATTGGGGGGCACTGAAGCTTTCTTT. Its translation is CAWSKLGGTEAFF.

The chain combines TRBV18 with TRBJ1-6, with 8 positions matching TRBD1. Germline lookup yields CDR1 KGHSH and CDR2 LQKENI. This CDR3 is built from 15 residues. Trimming removed 1 base from V and 8 bases from J; junction bases left unmatched: 4. The CDR3 region has the DNA TGTGCCAGCTCACCACGGACAGGGAGCGATTCACCCCTCCACTTT. Translating gives CASSPRTGSDSPLHF. Supplemented by reference TRBV18 and TRBJ1-6, the full variable domain reads NAGVMQNPRHLVRRRGQEARLRCSPMKGHSHVYWYRQLPEEGLKFMVYLQKENIIDESGMPKERFSAEFPKEGPSILRIQQVVRGDSAAYFCASSPRTGSDSPLHFGNGTRLTVT.

This clone showed up just a few times. The chain links TRBV11-3 to TRBJ1-1, with 9 bases matching TRBD1. The V gene's germline CDR1 is SGHNT and CDR2 YENEEA. V trimming: 5 bases; J trimming: 1 base; junction bases outside the gene matches: 5. The CDR3 length is 15 residues. The CDR3 sequence: CASSPGTGQNTEAFF. CDR3 DNA sequence: TGTGCCAGCAGCCCCGGGACAGGGCAGAACACTGAAGCTTTCTTT.

The rearrangement joins TRBV20-1 to TRBJ2-3; perhaps TRBD2 as D (5 bases). The V gene's germline CDR1 is DFQATT and CDR2 SNEGSKA (reference sequence). The V and J ends lost 5 bases and 3 bases respectively, with 6 bases between them. This CDR3 contains 11 residues. The CDR3 here is CSAGGTDTQYF. CDR3 bases: TGCAGTGCTGGCGGGACAGATACGCAGTATTTT.

The chain couples TRBV9 to TRBJ2-2; 13 nucleotides align to TRBD2. Germline values: CDR1 SGDLS, CDR2 YYNGEE. The CDR3 has 17 amino acids. The J segment lost 4 bases and the V segment lost 4 bases, leaving 7 bases of the junction unmatched. CDR3 nucleotides: TGTGCCAGCAGCTCCTGGACTAGCGGGAGAGGCACCGGGGAGCTGTTTTTT. This codes for CASSSWTSGRGTGELFF. Looking up the rest from reference TRBV9 and TRBJ2-2 gives the full variable domain: DSGVTQTPKHLITATGQRVTLRCSPRSGDLSVYWYQQSLDQGLQFLIQYYNGEERAKGNILERFSAQQFPDLHSELNLSSLELGDSALYFCASSSWTSGRGTGELFFGEGSRLTVL.

The chain uses TRBV6-5 and TRBJ1-1; the D is unclear. V lost 2 bases and J lost 7, with 14 bases in between. This CDR3 is 14 amino acids long. Germline V lookup: CDR1 MNHEY, CDR2 SVGAGI. CDR3 loop: CASSYPQTVSEAFF. The DNA of the CDR3 is TGTGCCAGCAGTTACCCACAGACCGTTAGTGAAGCTTTCTTT.

This sequence joins TRBV2 and TRBJ1-1; possible D gene TRBD1, 6 bases. Trimming left V 3 bases short and J 4 bases short, with 15 bases between. CDR3 size: 15 residues. The germline V gene encodes CDR1 SNHLY and CDR2 FYNNEI. The CDR3 region is CASSDLGDTFTEAFF. In DNA, the CDR3 is TGTGCCAGCAGTGACCTGGGGGACACCTTCACTGAAGCTTTCTTT.

This chain uses TRBV18 with TRBJ2-5, with 7 bases fitting TRBD1. This CDR3 is 17 amino acids long. CDR1 and CDR2 (germline): KGHSH, LQKENI. V was pared by 0 bases and J by 5 bases, with 12 bases of the junction left unmatched. The CDR3 region is CASSPPYTVRGLETQYF. The CDR3 DNA reads as TGTGCCAGCTCACCACCGTATACTGTTAGGGGGCTTGAGACCCAGTACTTC.

The sample holds one count of this clone. V usage is TRBV27 and J usage is TRBJ2-5, with 11 nucleotides matching TRBD2. Germline V gene sequence: CDR1 MNHEY, CDR2 SMNVEV (reference sequence). This CDR3 region has 14 residues. J lost 2 bases, V lost 8 bases, and 4 bases had no gene match. In nucleotides, the CDR3 is TGTGCCAGCCGACTAGCGGGACTTCAAGAGACCCAGTACTTC. This gives the protein CASRLAGLQETQYF.

The CDR3 here is CASSLRLRGYYGYTF. CDR3 coding DNA: TGTGCCAGCAGTTTAAGGTTGAGAGGGTACTATGGCTACACCTTC. V is TRBV28 and J is TRBJ1-2; the D is unclear. CDR1 is MDHEN and CDR2 is SYDVKM in the germline V gene. CDR3 length: 15 residues. Trimming took off 2 bases at V and 3 bases at J, with 13 bases between the two ends.

The genes are TRBV5-1 and TRBJ2-5; the match to TRBD1 covers 7 bases. This CDR3 comprises 24 residues. Germline CDR1 SGHRS, CDR2 YFSETQ. Germline trimming cut 0 bases from V and 0 bases from J; bases unmatched to any gene: 29. DNA for the CDR3: TGCGCCAGCAGCTTGGCCCTTTTTCTCGGCGCCGAAACGGTGACAGGGAAGTACCAAGAGACCCAGTACTTC. It translates to CASSLALFLGAETVTGKYQETQYF.

J is TRBJ1-2 and V is TRBV28; TRBD1 aligns across 10 bases. CDR1 MDHEN and CDR2 SYDVKM come from the germline V gene. J was trimmed by 4 bases and V by 2 bases; bases with no gene match: 7. CDR3 length: 16 amino acids. CDR3 bases: TGTGCCAGCAGTTTAGGCGGACAGGGGGGAGCCTATGGCTACACCTTC. Translated, it gives CASSLGGQGGAYGYTF.

V is TRBV19 and J is TRBJ1-2; TRBD1 might be the D (6 bases). Per germline, CDR1 LNHDA and CDR2 SQIVND (reference sequence). The length of the CDR3 is 14 residues. The V end was cut by 9 bases, the J end by 4 bases, with 18 bases between. Here the CDR3 reads CASVGGALGYGYTF. The CDR3 DNA reads TGTGCCAGCGTCGGGGGGGCGCTCGGCTATGGCTACACCTTC.

The genes are TRBV27 and TRBJ2-6; 8 positions match TRBD1. The CDR3 length is 16 residues. Germline V gene sequence: CDR1 MNHEY, CDR2 SMNVEV (reference sequence). The ends lost 6 bases at V and 7 bases at J; junction bases unmatched: 11. In DNA, the CDR3 is TGTGCCAGCAGACGTGGGACAGGCGCCAGTGCCAACGTCCTGACTTTC. This translates into CASRRGTGASANVLTF.

The chain is built from TRBV28 and TRBJ1-6; TRBD1 is a possible D gene (5 bases). The germline gives CDR1 MDHEN, CDR2 SYDVKM. V dropped 5 bases and J dropped 1 base, with 12 bases sitting between them. CDR3 length: 16 residues. The CDR3 nucleotides are TGTGCCAGCAGTCTTGGGGGGGGTTCCTATAATTCACCCCTCCACTTT. Encoded protein: CASSLGGGSYNSPLHF.

J is TRBJ1-5 and V is TRBV12-3 or TRBV12-4; maybe TRBD1 (6 bases). There are 13 residues in the CDR3. The ends were cut back, 5 bases at V and 4 bases at J, with 9 bases in the middle. The CDR3 protein is CASSRQGNQPQHF. CDR3 DNA: TGTGCCAGCAGTAGGCAGGGGAATCAGCCCCAGCATTTT.

CDR3: CASLDGSGNQPQHF. CDR3 nucleotide sequence: TGTGCCAGCTTAGACGGCAGCGGCAATCAGCCCCAGCATTTT. The chain joins TRBV28 to TRBJ1-5, with D unclear. The V end was cut by 8 bases, the J end by 2 bases, with 13 bases between. Per the germline V gene, CDR1 is MDHEN and CDR2 is SYDVKM. CDR3 size: 14 residues.